Each of the 11 T cell receptor beta chains below was sequenced from the same sample in a study of cytomegalovirus exposure and HLA in healthy donors (dated by TCRdb to 2016 to 2017). Library preparation used the immunoSEQ multiplex PCR assay. For the multiplex PCR, a mixture combining 60 forward primers for TCR Vbeta segments and 13 reverse primers for TCR Jbeta segments was used. As stored in TCRdb, this immuneACCESS dataset retains in-frame rearrangements with V and J assigned. A fraction of the clones does not appear; measured against another copy, unresolved V genes explain less than half of the discrepancy, and the remainder lacks a known reason. The table held for this sample gives tens of thousands of clones. Jointly, the top ten make up approximately 5.9% of the sample. Sequenced material: PBMCs. The origin of the receptors is a human donor in good health.

The chain employs TRBV10-3 and TRBJ2-7; 8 bases are shared with TRBD2. Germline V lookup: CDR1 ENHRY, CDR2 SYGVKD. This CDR3 has 15 amino acids. V shed 0 bases, J shed 8 bases, and the junction held 9 bases outside the gene matches. As DNA, the CDR3 is TGTGCCATCAGTGAGTCGGGACTAGGGGACTCCAAGCAGTACTTC. Translation: CAISESGLGDSKQYF.

The V and J genes are TRBV6-5 and TRBJ1-1, with TRBD1 identical over 8 bases. This CDR3 region has 14 residues. Losses at the gene ends were 5 bases for V and 5 bases for J; bases not matched to a gene: 7. Germline CDR1 reads MNHEY; CDR2 reads SVGAGI. The CDR3 reads CASSTTGEITEAFF. The CDR3 region has the DNA TGTGCCAGCAGTACGACAGGGGAGATAACTGAAGCTTTCTTT.

The chain has TRBV29-1 and TRBJ2-7; possible D gene TRBD2, 6 bases. Trimming took 6 bases from V and 4 from J, leaving 16 bases between them. There are 13 residues in the CDR3. In germline, CDR1 is SQVTM, CDR2 ANQGSEA. CDR3: CSVSGVSLYEQYF. The CDR3, as DNA: TGCAGCGTGTCGGGGGTGAGCCTTTACGAGCAGTACTTC.

CDR3 amino acids: CASRASGQGASPLHF. The CDR3 DNA reads TGTGCCAGCAGGGCCTCGGGACAGGGAGCCTCACCCCTCCACTTT. The V gene is TRBV2, the J gene TRBJ1-6; 9 bases match TRBD1. Germline values: CDR1 SNHLY, CDR2 FYNNEI. V was clipped by 6 bases and J by 10 bases; unmatched bases: 10. The CDR3 extends over 15 amino acids.

The chain is built from TRBV4-1 and TRBJ1-5, with D unclear. Germline values: CDR1 MGHRA, CDR2 YSYEKL. The CDR3 extends over 15 amino acids. The germline V and J ends were trimmed by 0 bases and 2 bases, with 8 bases remaining between them. The CDR3 nucleotides read TGCGCCAGCAGCCAAGATCCCGGGGGCAATCAGCCCCAGCATTTT. Translating it yields CASSQDPGGNQPQHF.

For the CDR3, the DNA is TGTGCCAGCAGCTTTACTCCTGACAGGATCTACGAGCAGTACTTC. It specifies CASSFTPDRIYEQYF. The V and J genes are TRBV11-2 and TRBJ2-7, with TRBD1 as a possible D gene (6 bases). V was shortened by 3 bases and J by 3 bases, with 15 bases between the two germline ends. This CDR3 is 15 amino acids long. Germline CDR1 is SGHAT and CDR2 is FQNNGV. The whole variable domain, filled in from reference TRBV11-2 and TRBJ2-7, reads EAGVAQSPRYKIIEKRQSVAFWCNPISGHATLYWYQQILGQGPKLLIQFQNNGVVDDSQLPKDRFSAERLKGVDSTLKIQPAKLEDSAVYLCASSFTPDRIYEQYFGPGTRLTVT.

The chain is built from TRBV19 and TRBJ1-4; D unclear. Germline assignment: CDR1 LNHDA and CDR2 SQIVND (reference sequence). V lost 3 bases and J lost 5, with 13 bases in between. This CDR3 spans 15 amino acids. The CDR3, as DNA: TGTGCCAGTAGTATGTATGCAGGATTAAATGAAAAACTGTTTTTT. Translating gives CASSMYAGLNEKLFF.

The rearrangement joins TRBV5-1 to TRBJ2-2; 7 bases are a match to TRBD1. Germline CDR1 is SGHRS and CDR2 is YFSETQ. The CDR3 runs 15 residues. Germline trimming cut 3 bases from V and 5 bases from J; bases unmatched to any gene: 7. CDR3 residues: CASSWRQGWTGELFF. DNA for the CDR3: TGCGCCAGCAGCTGGCGACAGGGATGGACCGGGGAGCTGTTTTTT. The whole variable domain, remainder taken from reference TRBV5-1 and TRBJ2-2, is KAGVTQTPRYLIKTRGQQVTLSCSPISGHRSVSWYQQTPGQGLQFLFEYFSETQRNKGNFPGRFSGRQFSNSRSEMNVSTLELGDSALYLCASSWRQGWTGELFFGEGSRLTVL.

In terms of frequency, this clone is medium-sized. This sequence joins TRBV5-4 and TRBJ2-1, with 8 bases lining up with TRBD1. CDR3 length: 12 amino acids. Germline V gene data show CDR1 as SGHNT and CDR2 as YYREEE (reference sequence). The V and J ends lost 0 bases and 13 bases, in that order; junction bases with no gene match: 3. The CDR3 region has the DNA TGTGCCAGCAGCTTGGGACAGGGGACACAGTTCTTC. This encodes CASSLGQGTQFF.

V usage is TRBV6-5 and J usage is TRBJ1-4; TRBD1 aligns across 7 bases. The V and J ends lost 5 bases and 7 bases, in that order; junction bases with no gene match: 7. CDR1 MNHEY and CDR2 SVGAGI come from the germline V gene. The CDR3 is 14 amino acids. The CDR3 sequence is CASSRTGEGEKLFF. CDR3 DNA: TGTGCCAGCAGTCGGACAGGAGAGGGTGAAAAACTGTTTTTT.

The gene calls are TRBV2 and TRBJ1-5, with D hard to call. The germline V and J ends were trimmed by 7 bases and 0 bases, with 10 bases remaining between them. This CDR3 is 14 amino acids long. From germline, CDR1 is SNHLY and CDR2 FYNNEI. The CDR3 loop reads CASKTGFSNQPQHF. CDR3 nucleotide sequence: TGTGCCAGCAAGACGGGATTTAGCAATCAGCCCCAGCATTTT.